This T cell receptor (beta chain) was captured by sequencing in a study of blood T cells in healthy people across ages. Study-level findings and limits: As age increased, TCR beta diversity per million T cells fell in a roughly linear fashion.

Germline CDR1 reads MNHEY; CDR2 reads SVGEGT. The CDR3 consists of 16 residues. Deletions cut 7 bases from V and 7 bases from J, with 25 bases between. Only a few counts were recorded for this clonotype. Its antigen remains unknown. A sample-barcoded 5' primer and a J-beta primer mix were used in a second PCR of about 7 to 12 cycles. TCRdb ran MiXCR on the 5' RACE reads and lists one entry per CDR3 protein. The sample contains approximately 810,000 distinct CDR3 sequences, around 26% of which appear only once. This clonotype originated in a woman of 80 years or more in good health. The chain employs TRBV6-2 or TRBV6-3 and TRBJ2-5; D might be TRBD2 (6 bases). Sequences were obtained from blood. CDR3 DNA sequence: TGTGCCAGCAATCGAATGGCGGGGCCCGCCGGGGGGACCCAGTACTTC. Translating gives CASNRMAGPAGGTQYF.